This entry lists 32 T cell receptor beta chains sequenced from one sample in a study of blood T cell repertoires in COVID-19 (dated by TCRdb to 2018 to 2020). Receptor libraries were prepared by the immunoSEQ multiplex PCR assay. Imported from immuneACCESS, the table was reduced by TCRdb to in-frame sequences with V and J called. These copies leave out some clones; in studies compared against another copy, an unresolved V gene accounts for under half, and the cause of the remainder is not known. The sample table holds around 280,000 clones, of which 70% to 90% were seen once. The top ten clonotypes cover about 6% of the sample. What was sequenced was PBMCs or T cells enriched from blood (not recorded which). These TCRs come from a woman aged 40-49 years who had recovered from COVID-19.

The V call is TRBV27, the J call TRBJ2-2, with a tentative D call TRBD2 (5 bases). This CDR3 spans 14 amino acids. V was cut by 3 bases and J by 4 bases, with 9 bases left in between. Germline V gives CDR1 MNHEY, CDR2 SMNVEV (reference sequence). The CDR3 bases are TGTGCCAGCAGTTTGGGAGTGAGCACCGGGGAGCTGTTTTTT. This codes for CASSLGVSTGELFF.

This chain uses TRBV3-1 (or the pseudogene TRBV3-2) with TRBJ2-7; 9 positions agree with TRBD2. The CDR3 has 15 amino acids. Germline loops: CDR1 LGHDT, CDR2 YNNKEL (reference sequence). After removal of 4 bases from V and 4 bases from J, the junction contained 8 bases not matched to a gene. CDR3 DNA sequence: TGTGCCAGCAGCCCGCGGGGGGGCCCGTCTTACGAGCAGTACTTC. Its protein product is CASSPRGGPSYEQYF.

The rearrangement uses TRBV19 and TRBJ2-1, with 8 bases matching TRBD1. The CDR3 totals 15 residues. V gave up 8 bases and J gave up 4 bases; unmatched junction bases: 10. Germline V gene data show CDR1 as LNHDA and CDR2 as SQIVND (reference sequence). CDR3 sequence: CASCGQGVGYNEQFF. As DNA, the CDR3 is TGTGCCAGTTGTGGACAGGGAGTAGGGTACAATGAGCAGTTCTTC.

This clone has only one observation. CDR3 protein: CASSQQGGETQYF. CDR3 DNA sequence: TGTGCCAGCAGCCAACAGGGCGGGGAGACCCAGTACTTC. The rearrangement links TRBV6-4 to TRBJ2-5; maybe TRBD1 (6 bases). V shed 6 bases and J shed 5 bases, with 13 bases lying between them. The CDR3 has 13 residues. Germline lookup yields CDR1 MRHNA and CDR2 SNTAGT.

The chain uses TRBV7-8 and TRBJ2-5; 9 bases match TRBD2. This CDR3 is built from 17 residues. V lost 4 bases, J lost 1 base, and 10 bases stayed unmatched. In germline, CDR1 is SGHVS, CDR2 FQNEAQ. The CDR3 sequence: CASSSGWLAGTQETQYF. CDR3 sequence (DNA): TGTGCCAGCAGCTCCGGATGGCTAGCGGGGACCCAAGAGACCCAGTACTTC.

This clone was recorded many times. This chain uses TRBV13 with TRBJ2-5; 7 nucleotides agree with TRBD1. The CDR3 extends over 15 amino acids. The V gene end was trimmed by 2 bases and the J gene end by 2 bases; junction bases not matched to a gene: 5. The germline V gene has CDR1 PRHDT and CDR2 FYEKMQ (reference sequence). CDR3 nucleotides: TGTGCCAGCAGCTTATACGCGACAGGGCAAGAGACCCAGTACTTC. As protein: CASSLYATGQETQYF.

The chain couples TRBV25-1 to TRBJ1-2; D not certain. Germline CDR1 and CDR2: MGHDK and SYGVNS. CDR3 length equals 13 residues. V lost 1 base, J lost 1 base, and 4 bases lay in between. The CDR3 loop is CASSESYNYGYTF. The CDR3 nucleotides read TGTGCCAGCAGTGAATCCTATAACTATGGCTACACCTTC.

This clone is a singleton in its sample. V is TRBV6-5 and J is TRBJ1-1; no clear D. This CDR3 comprises 16 residues. Germline V gene sequence: CDR1 MNHEY, CDR2 SVGAGI. Trimming cost V 0 bases and J 12 bases, with 23 bases left between them. For the CDR3, the DNA is TGTGCCAGCAGTTACTCGACCCCGGGAGACTCAGCGACGTCTTTCTTT. This sequence encodes CASSYSTPGDSATSFF.

This sequence joins TRBV5-6 and TRBJ1-3; D not resolved. V was cut by 3 bases and J by 0 bases, with 13 bases left in between. The CDR3 runs 16 residues. Per germline, CDR1 SGHDT and CDR2 YYEEEE. CDR3 amino acids: CASSSIGAISGNTIYF. DNA for the CDR3: TGTGCCAGCAGCTCCATCGGTGCGATCTCTGGAAACACCATATATTTT.

This sequence joins TRBV19 and TRBJ2-5; TRBD1 matches 9 bases. V was clipped by 5 bases and J by 4 bases; unmatched bases: 14. The CDR3 contains 17 residues. Germline CDR1 LNHDA, CDR2 SQIVND (reference sequence). The CDR3 spells CASSGFLGQGSVETQYF. CDR3 DNA: TGTGCCAGTAGTGGCTTTTTAGGACAGGGGTCGGTAGAGACCCAGTACTTC. Drawing the rest from reference TRBV19 and TRBJ2-5, the complete variable domain is DGGITQSPKYLFRKEGQNVTLSCEQNLNHDAMYWYRQDPGQGLRLIYYSQIVNDFQKGDIAEGYSVSREKKESFPLTVTSAQKNPTAFYLCASSGFLGQGSVETQYFGPGTRLLVL.

This clone was picked up one time. This chain joins TRBV19 and TRBJ1-2, with 8 bases aligning to TRBD1. Germline loops: CDR1 LNHDA, CDR2 SQIVND (reference sequence). The CDR3 loop spans 18 amino acids. The V segment lost 3 bases and the J segment 0 bases; nucleotides outside the gene matches: 12. The CDR3 reads CASSIFGVRTGTNYGYTF. CDR3 DNA: TGTGCCAGTAGTATCTTCGGCGTCCGGACAGGGACTAACTATGGCTACACCTTC.

The V call is TRBV5-1, the J call TRBJ2-1; TRBD2 might be the D (7 bases). The CDR3 is 16 residues long. Germline assignment: CDR1 SGHRS and CDR2 YFSETQ. V was trimmed by 4 bases and J by 7 bases, leaving 21 bases between them. CDR3 nucleotide sequence: TGCGCCAGCAGCCTACTTAACGCGGGGGCAGTTAATGAGCAGTTCTTC. Residues: CASSLLNAGAVNEQFF.

V is TRBV6-6 and J is TRBJ2-7, with a weak D call TRBD2 (5 bases). The CDR3 is made up of 12 amino acids. Germline-derived CDR1 and CDR2 are MNHNY and SVGAGI (reference sequence). V lost 8 bases, J lost 0 bases, and 8 bases lay in between. Here the CDR3 DNA reads TGTGCCAGCGCGGGTTTCTCCTACGAGCAGTACTTC. It codes for CASAGFSYEQYF.

This chain connects TRBV27 to TRBJ1-1, with D hard to call. Trimming left V 5 bases short and J 4 bases short, with 14 bases between. Germline-derived CDR1 and CDR2 are MNHEY and SMNVEV (reference sequence). The length of the CDR3 is 14 residues. The chain's CDR3 is CASSPRERSTEAFF. CDR3 sequence (DNA): TGTGCCAGCAGTCCTCGGGAGAGGAGCACTGAAGCTTTCTTT.

The genes are TRBV21-1 and TRBJ2-7; the D call in the table, TRBD2, was not verified against the DNA. TRBV21-1 is annotated as a pseudogene. The CDR3 is made up of 15 amino acids. The CDR3 nucleotides read TGTGCCAGCAGCAAAGAGGAAGCGGGAGGGAACGAGCAGTACTTC. This translates into CASSKEEAGGNEQYF.

V usage is TRBV28 and J usage is TRBJ1-4; the match to TRBD1 covers 7 bases. The CDR3 totals 16 residues. J gave up 7 bases and V 2 bases, and 10 bases lay outside the gene matches. The V gene's germline CDR1 is MDHEN and CDR2 SYDVKM. CDR3 nucleotide sequence: TGTGCCAGCAGTTTACCCTCATCAGGGGGAGGTGAAAAACTGTTTTTT. This codes for CASSLPSSGGGEKLFF.

V and J are TRBV12-3 or TRBV12-4 and TRBJ2-7; no definite D call. V lost 6 bases and J 1 base, leaving 7 bases between the germline ends. The CDR3 has 12 amino acids. The DNA of the CDR3 is TGTGCCAGCAGCCCCCAGTCCTACGAGCAGTACTTC. Its translation: CASSPQSYEQYF.

The chain links TRBV28 to TRBJ2-7; TRBD2 matches at 12 bases. CDR3 length: 14 amino acids. Germline CDR1 reads MDHEN; CDR2 reads SYDVKM. V trimming: 6 bases; J trimming: 6 bases; junction bases outside the gene matches: 6. The CDR3 is CASRPGTSGREQYF. The CDR3 nucleotides are TGTGCCAGCAGGCCCGGGACTAGCGGGCGCGAGCAGTACTTC.

The rearrangement joins TRBV11-2 to TRBJ2-7; tentative D call: TRBD2 (6 bases). With 1 base removed from V and 6 bases from J, the gap between germline ends came to 10 bases. The CDR3 extends over 13 amino acids. Germline V gene data show CDR1 as SGHAT and CDR2 as FQNNGV. CDR3 sequence: CASSLGGGVEQYF. DNA of the CDR3: TGTGCCAGCAGCTTAGGGGGCGGGGTCGAGCAGTACTTC.

The V call is TRBV4-2, the J call TRBJ1-4; no definite D call. Germline V gene lookup returns CDR1 LGHNA and CDR2 YNFKEQ. The CDR3 length is 18 residues. Trimming stripped 0 bases from V and 8 bases from J, with 22 bases between. The CDR3: CASSQDGEGTSIGEKLFF. The DNA of the CDR3 is TGTGCCAGCAGCCAAGATGGGGAGGGCACCTCGATCGGGGAAAAACTGTTTTTT.

The chain couples TRBV10-1 to TRBJ2-3; the match to TRBD2 covers 7 bases. The CDR3 contains 15 residues. Trimming removed 4 bases from V and 3 bases from J; junction bases left unmatched: 7. Germline assignment: CDR1 WNHNN and CDR2 SYGVQD (reference sequence). CDR3 nucleotides: TGCGCCAGCAGTGTCAGCGGGACCCGAACAGATACGCAGTATTTT. This encodes CASSVSGTRTDTQYF.

V usage is TRBV28 and J usage is TRBJ2-6, with a tentative D call TRBD2 (5 bases). The CDR3 covers 18 residues. The V end lost 6 bases, the J end lost 2 bases, and 20 bases lay between the germline ends. Looked up from germline, CDR1 is MDHEN and CDR2 is SYDVKM. The CDR3 spells CASSRTGITHTGANVLTF. CDR3 nucleotide sequence: TGTGCCAGCAGCCGCACCGGGATTACCCATACTGGGGCCAACGTCCTGACTTTC.

This chain connects TRBV28 to TRBJ2-1; 12 bases are a match to TRBD1. This CDR3 is 19 amino acids long. V shed 1 base and J 7 bases; nucleotides not matched to a gene: 14. Germline-derived CDR1 and CDR2 are MDHEN and SYDVKM. CDR3 bases: TGTGCCAGCAGTTTATTCACTGGGAGGGACAGGGGGCCGCCTAATGAGCAGTTCTTC. This codes for CASSLFTGRDRGPPNEQFF.

V gene TRBV4-1 combines with J gene TRBJ1-1, with D maybe TRBD1 (6 bases). The CDR3 extends over 17 amino acids. Trimming cost V 1 base and J 1 base, with 16 bases left between them. Germline CDR1 is MGHRA and CDR2 is YSYEKL. In nucleotides, the CDR3 is TGCGCCAGCAGCCAAGTAATCCCCAGGGGATGGAACACTGAAGCTTTCTTT. Its translation is CASSQVIPRGWNTEAFF.

This clone came up once. The rearrangement joins TRBV19 to TRBJ2-7, with a weak D call TRBD1 (5 bases). This CDR3 comprises 14 residues. Germline values: CDR1 LNHDA, CDR2 SQIVND (reference sequence). V was shortened by 3 bases and J by 2 bases, with 11 bases between the two germline ends. CDR3 loop: CASSIWQGPYEQYF. As DNA, the CDR3 is TGTGCCAGTAGTATCTGGCAGGGCCCCTACGAGCAGTACTTC.

This chain joins TRBV7-9 and TRBJ1-2; D uncertain. This CDR3 region has 12 residues. Trimming took 5 bases from V and 3 from J, leaving 7 bases between them. Germline CDR1 reads SEHNR; CDR2 reads FQNEAQ (reference sequence). The CDR3 is CASSPRDYGYTF. The CDR3 bases are TGTGCCAGCAGCCCACGGGACTATGGCTACACCTTC. Variable domain in full (rest from reference TRBV7-9 and TRBJ1-2): DTGVSQNPRHKITKRGQNVTFRCDPISEHNRLYWYRQTLGQGPEFLTYFQNEAQLEKSRLLSDRFSAERPKGSFSTLEIQRTEQGDSAMYLCASSPRDYGYTFGSGTRLTVV.

The chain employs TRBV7-3 and TRBJ2-6; D is perhaps TRBD1 (6 bases). The CDR3 has 15 residues. With 3 bases removed from V and 3 bases from J, the gap between germline ends came to 9 bases. Germline V gene lookup returns CDR1 SGHTA and CDR2 FQGTGA. CDR3 sequence: CASSFTGFGANVLTF. The CDR3 DNA follows: TGTGCCAGCAGCTTTACAGGGTTTGGGGCCAACGTCCTGACTTTC. Full variable domain (rest looked up from reference TRBV7-3 and TRBJ2-6): GAGVSQTPSNKVTEKGKYVELRCDPISGHTALYWYRQSLGQGPEFLIYFQGTGAADDSGLPNDRFFAVRPEGSVSTLKIQRTERGDSAVYLCASSFTGFGANVLTFGAGSRLTVL.

The chain employs TRBV27 and TRBJ2-7; 9 nucleotides line up with TRBD2. With V trimmed by 8 bases and J by 2 bases, 10 bases remained unmatched. Germline V lookup: CDR1 MNHEY, CDR2 SMNVEV (reference sequence). The CDR3 sequence is 15 residues long. The CDR3 sequence is CASGPVAGAPYEQYF. Here the CDR3 DNA reads TGTGCCAGCGGCCCCGTAGCGGGAGCCCCCTACGAGCAGTACTTC.

This rearrangement joins TRBV10-2 to TRBJ2-1; D is undetermined. Trimming cost V 5 bases and J 2 bases, with 10 bases left between them. From germline, CDR1 is WSHSY and CDR2 SAAADI. The CDR3 extends over 14 amino acids. Here the CDR3 reads CASSPQLAYNEQFF. CDR3 DNA: TGCGCCAGCAGTCCCCAGCTAGCCTACAATGAGCAGTTCTTC.

The chain carries TRBV19 and TRBJ1-1; TRBD1 matches 8 bases. The CDR3 sequence is 16 residues long. With 6 bases clipped from V and 1 base from J, the junction kept 10 bases outside the gene matches. Germline lookup yields CDR1 LNHDA and CDR2 SQIVND (reference sequence). In DNA, the CDR3 is TGTGCCAGTAGCATACCGGGACAGGCCTCGAACACTGAAGCTTTCTTT. This codes for CASSIPGQASNTEAFF.

The V and J genes are TRBV2 and TRBJ2-1; D might be TRBD2 (6 bases). The CDR3 sequence is 16 residues long. Trimming removed 7 bases at V and 2 bases at J, with 18 bases between. Germline CDR1 reads SNHLY; CDR2 reads FYNNEI. CDR3 nucleotides: TGTGCCAGCACTATAACGGGACTGCAGACCTACAATGAGCAGTTCTTC. Residues: CASTITGLQTYNEQFF.

The V and J genes are TRBV19 and TRBJ2-2; weak D call: TRBD1 (6 bases). Germline values: CDR1 LNHDA, CDR2 SQIVND (reference sequence). The CDR3 covers 15 residues. Trimming took 4 bases from V and 4 from J, leaving 13 bases between them. The CDR3 bases are TGTGCCAGTAGTACCCCAGGGGCCCGCACCGGGGAGCTGTTTTTT. Amino acid sequence: CASSTPGARTGELFF.